These T cell receptor beta chains were read from a single sample in a study of shared clonotypes between healthy human individuals. Clones were read by immunoSEQ multiplex PCR, and TCRdb kept only the in-frame ones, dropping some. The data show approximately 810,000 clones, more than 85% seen once. What was sequenced was naive CD8+ T cells sorted from blood. These receptors all stem from a man younger than 45 in good health. Both conserved end residues are part of each CDR3. D genes are given only for firm matches. Not every row has a clone size; where given, it reads once, few, many or a size class.

size	J	D	V	DNA	CDR3
NA	TRBJ2-7	NA	TRBV28	TGTGCCAGCAGTTTATATCACAGGTCCTACGAGCAGTACTTC	CASSLYHRSYEQYF
NA	TRBJ2-7	NA	TRBV7-9	TGTGCCATTACCGATACAGGGCACTACGAGCAGTACTTC	CAITDTGHYEQYF
NA	TRBJ2-3	NA	TRBV10-1	TGCGCCAGCAGTGCTCTTAGCACAGATACGCAGTATTTT	CASSALSTDTQYF
NA	TRBJ2-1	TRBD2	TRBV7-8	TGTGCCAGCAGCTCGTGGACTAGCGGGAGACTCTACAATGAGCAGTTCTTC	CASSSWTSGRLYNEQFF
NA	TRBJ2-5	NA	TRBV7-3	TGTGCCAGCAGCTTAAATAGCGGCCAAGAGACCCAGTACTTC	CASSLNSGQETQYF
NA	TRBJ2-5	TRBD2	TRBV27	TGTGCCAGCAGTTTATTAGGCGGGAGGGCCGGCCAAGAGACCCAGTACTTC	CASSLLGGRAGQETQYF
NA	TRBJ1-4	NA	TRBV7-9	TGTGCCAGCAGCTTCCTAAATGAAAAACTGTTTTTT	CASSFLNEKLFF
once	TRBJ2-1	TRBD2	TRBV15	TGTGCCACCAGTTCCCTGTTGGGGACTAGCGGGATTACTTTCCACAATGAGCAGTTCTTC	CATSSLLGTSGITFHNEQFF
NA	TRBJ2-1	TRBD2	TRBV9	TGTGCCAGCAGCCCGGGGACTAGCGGGAGACCCCACAATGAGCAGTTCTTC	CASSPGTSGRPHNEQFF
NA	TRBJ1-1	NA	TRBV7-9	TGTGCCAGCAGCCTCGGACAGCCGGAAGCTTTCTTT	CASSLGQPEAFF
NA	TRBJ2-7	NA	TRBV19	TGTGCCAGTAGCCAGGGTGGGTACGAGCAGTACTTC	CASSQGGYEQYF
NA	TRBJ1-4	NA	TRBV28	TGTGCCAGCAGTTTAGGCCGGACCCGTGAAAAACTGTTTTTT	CASSLGRTREKLFF
NA	TRBJ2-7	NA	TRBV29-1	TGCAGCGTTGAGGGCGCGCACAATGCGGACTCCTACGAGCAGTACTTC	CSVEGAHNADSYEQYF
NA	TRBJ2-5	TRBD2	TRBV27	TGTGCCAGCAGTCCCGGGACTAGCGGAGAGACCCAGTACTTC	CASSPGTSGETQYF
NA	TRBJ2-1	TRBD2	TRBV28	TGTGCCAGCTCTCGGCTAGCGGGTTACAATGAGCAGTTCTTC	CASSRLAGYNEQFF
once	TRBJ2-7	NA	TRBV27	TGTGCCAGCAGTTTAAACGGGGAGCCCACCTACGAGCAGTACTTC	CASSLNGEPTYEQYF
NA	TRBJ2-3	NA	TRBV7-6	TGTGCCAGCAGCTTAGGGGCCGGTCCGGGGGATACGCAGTATTTT	CASSLGAGPGDTQYF
NA	TRBJ2-7	NA	TRBV7-9	TGTGCCAGCAGCTTGTTCTACGACTTC	CASSLFYDF
NA	TRBJ2-2	TRBD2	TRBV5-1	TGCGCCAGCAGCCCTATGGGACTAGATAGCACCGGGGAGCTGTTTTTT	CASSPMGLDSTGELFF
NA	TRBJ2-5	NA	TRBV28	TGTGCCAGCAGTTTACCAGGACAGGGAGGGGAGACCCAGTACTTC	CASSLPGQGGETQYF
once	TRBJ2-7	NA	TRBV9	TGTGCCAGCAGCGTAGGGGGGGCAGGTCGAGAGCAGTACTTC	CASSVGGAGREQYF
NA	TRBJ1-1	NA	TRBV5-5	TGTGCCAGCACCACCGGACCAGAGAACACTGAAGCTTTCTTT	CASTTGPENTEAFF
NA	TRBJ2-7	NA	TRBV5-8	TGTGCCAGCAGCTTTTCGAGTTTAGTCTCCTACGAGCAGTACTTC	CASSFSSLVSYEQYF
few	TRBJ1-1	TRBD1	TRBV6-6	TGTGCCTCCCACAGGGGGTCCAAGACTGAAGCTTTCTTT	CASHRGSKTEAFF
NA	TRBJ2-1	NA	TRBV5-1	TGCGCCAGCAGCCCTAGGTTGAATGAGCAGTTCTTC	CASSPRLNEQFF
NA	TRBJ2-1	NA	TRBV9	TGTGCCAGCAGCGTCGAAACAGGTTATGTGCTCAATGAGCAGTTCTTC	CASSVETGYVLNEQFF
NA	TRBJ1-2	NA	TRBV5-1	TGCGCCAGCAGCCCATGGGGGGACCCGGGACAAATAGGAGGCTACACCTTC	CASSPWGDPGQIGGYTF
NA	TRBJ1-5	NA	TRBV15	TGTGCCACCAGCACCTCTGGGGGTCAGCCCCAGCATTTT	CATSTSGGQPQHF
NA	TRBJ2-1	NA	TRBV29-1	TGCAGCGTTGAGGGGATAAACTACAATGAGCAGTTCTTC	CSVEGINYNEQFF